This TCR beta chain came from a study of regulatory and conventional T cells in RAG deficiency. The sorted regulatory T cells were CD4+, CD25-high and CD127-low, with genomic DNA sequenced. Data came from immunoSEQ multiplex PCR; TCRdb stores just in-frame clones and leaves some out. The sample has roughly 30,000 clones, 80% to 95% seen once. The germline V gene has CDR1 LGHNT and CDR2 FRNRAP. V lost 3 bases and J lost 0, with 21 bases in between. This CDR3 has 19 residues. This sample was also put to use in a study of regulatory T cells. Turning to that study: Primers: 52 TRBV forward and 13 TRBJ reverse.

Sequenced: Tregs sorted from blood. The receptor was isolated from a human donor in good health. The V gene is TRBV12-5, the J gene TRBJ1-5; D remains unclear. The CDR3 sequence: CASGFSPWRVEYSNQPQHF. CDR3 nucleotide sequence: TGTGCTAGTGGTTTTTCGCCGTGGAGGGTAGAGTATAGCAATCAGCCCCAGCATTTT.